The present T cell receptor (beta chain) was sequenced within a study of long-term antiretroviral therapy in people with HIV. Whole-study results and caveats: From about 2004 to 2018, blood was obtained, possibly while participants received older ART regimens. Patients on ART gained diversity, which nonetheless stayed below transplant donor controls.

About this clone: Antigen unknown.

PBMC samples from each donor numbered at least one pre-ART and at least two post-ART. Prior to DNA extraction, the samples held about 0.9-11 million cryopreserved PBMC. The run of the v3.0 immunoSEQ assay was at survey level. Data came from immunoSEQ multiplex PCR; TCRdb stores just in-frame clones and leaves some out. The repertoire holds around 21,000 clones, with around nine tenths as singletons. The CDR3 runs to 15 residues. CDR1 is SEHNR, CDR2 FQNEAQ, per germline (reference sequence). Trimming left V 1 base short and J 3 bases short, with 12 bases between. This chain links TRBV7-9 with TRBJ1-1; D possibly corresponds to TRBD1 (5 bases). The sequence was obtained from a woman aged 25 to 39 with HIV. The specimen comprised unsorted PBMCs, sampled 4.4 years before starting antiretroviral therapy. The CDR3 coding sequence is TGTGCCAGCAGCTTAGAAGGAGGGACGCACACTGAAGCTTTCTTT. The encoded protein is CASSLEGGTHTEAFF.